The present T cell receptor beta chain was sequenced within a study of blood T cells in healthy people across ages. Healthy Caucasian individuals from Russia aged roughly 6 to 100 were enrolled as donors. This clonotype has a handful of counts. Its matching antigen is unknown. Using a J-beta primer mix together with a sample-barcoded 5' primer, a second PCR was run for roughly 6 to 12 cycles. TCRdb ran MiXCR on the 5' RACE reads and lists one entry per CDR3 protein. The repertoire holds 700,000 to 900,000 distinct CDR3 sequences, 53% seen once, with around 40% in the top ten. Notes on the study in general: The unsorted PBMCs prevented any conclusive comparison of naive versus antigen-experienced cells. More naive CD4+ cells and higher diversity were found in long-lived than in aged donors. With naive T cell percentage, TCR beta diversity showed a strong correlation.

Germline loops: CDR1 MNHNY, CDR2 SVGAGI (reference sequence). Trimming pared 4 bases from V and 3 bases from J, leaving 10 bases between. The CDR3 runs to 13 residues. This TCR was sampled from an elderly man in good health. Sequenced material: blood. V gene TRBV6-6 combines with J gene TRBJ2-7; no definite D call. The CDR3 spells CASSSLLLYEQYF. The CDR3, as DNA: TGTGCCAGCAGTTCCCTCCTCCTCTACGAGCAGTACTTC.